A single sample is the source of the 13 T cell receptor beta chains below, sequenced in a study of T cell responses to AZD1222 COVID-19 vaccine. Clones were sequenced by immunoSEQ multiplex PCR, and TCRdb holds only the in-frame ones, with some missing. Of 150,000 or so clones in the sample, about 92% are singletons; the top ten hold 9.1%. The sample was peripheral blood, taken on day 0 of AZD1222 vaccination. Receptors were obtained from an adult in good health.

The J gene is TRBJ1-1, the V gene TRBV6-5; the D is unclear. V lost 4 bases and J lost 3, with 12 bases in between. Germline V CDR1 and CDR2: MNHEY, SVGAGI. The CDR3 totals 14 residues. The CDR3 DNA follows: TGTGCCAGCAGTTCCCCTGGCCCGGACACTGAAGCTTTCTTT. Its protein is CASSSPGPDTEAFF.

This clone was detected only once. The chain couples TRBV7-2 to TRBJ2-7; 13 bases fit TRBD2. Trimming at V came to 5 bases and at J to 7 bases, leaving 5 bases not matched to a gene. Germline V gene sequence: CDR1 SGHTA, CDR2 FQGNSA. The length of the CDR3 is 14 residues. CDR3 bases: TGTGCCAGCAGCCCAAGGGGACTAGCGGGGGAGCAGTACTTC. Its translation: CASSPRGLAGEQYF.

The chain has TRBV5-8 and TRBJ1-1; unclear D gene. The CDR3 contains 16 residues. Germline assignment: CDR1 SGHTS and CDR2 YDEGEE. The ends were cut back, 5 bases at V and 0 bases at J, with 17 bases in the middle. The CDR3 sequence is CASRATSLGMNTEAFF. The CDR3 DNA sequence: TGTGCCAGCAGGGCTACTTCATTAGGGATGAACACTGAAGCTTTCTTT. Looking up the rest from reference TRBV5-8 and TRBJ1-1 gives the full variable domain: EAGVTQSPTHLIKTRGQQATLRCSPISGHTSVYWYQQALGLGLQFLLWYDEGEERNRGNFPPRFSGRQFPNYSSELNVNALELEDSALYLCASRATSLGMNTEAFFGQGTRLTVV.

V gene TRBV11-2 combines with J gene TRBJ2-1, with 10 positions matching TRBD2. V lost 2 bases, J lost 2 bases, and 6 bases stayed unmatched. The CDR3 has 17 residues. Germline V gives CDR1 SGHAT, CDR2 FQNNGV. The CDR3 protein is CASSLRVSGGAYNEQFF. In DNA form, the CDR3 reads TGTGCCAGCAGCTTACGTGTCAGCGGGGGGGCCTACAATGAGCAGTTCTTC.

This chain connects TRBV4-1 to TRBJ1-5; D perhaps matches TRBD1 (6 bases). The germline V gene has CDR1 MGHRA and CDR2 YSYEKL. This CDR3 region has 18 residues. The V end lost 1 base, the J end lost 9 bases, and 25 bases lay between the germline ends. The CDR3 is CASSQGGAQGMVLRPQHF. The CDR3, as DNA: TGCGCCAGCAGCCAAGGCGGAGCACAGGGAATGGTGCTTCGGCCCCAGCATTTT.

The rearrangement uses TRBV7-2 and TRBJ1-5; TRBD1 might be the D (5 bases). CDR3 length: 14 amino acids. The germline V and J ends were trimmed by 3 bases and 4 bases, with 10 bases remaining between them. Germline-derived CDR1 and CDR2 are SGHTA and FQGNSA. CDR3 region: CASSLGDRNQPQHF. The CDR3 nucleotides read TGTGCCAGCAGCTTGGGCGACAGAAATCAGCCCCAGCATTTT.

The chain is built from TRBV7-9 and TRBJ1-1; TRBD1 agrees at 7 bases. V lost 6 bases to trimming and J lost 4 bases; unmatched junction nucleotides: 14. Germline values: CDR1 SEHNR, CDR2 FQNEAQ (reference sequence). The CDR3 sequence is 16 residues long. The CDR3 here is CASSHTNTGVGTEAFF. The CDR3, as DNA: TGTGCCAGCAGTCATACTAACACAGGGGTGGGCACTGAAGCTTTCTTT. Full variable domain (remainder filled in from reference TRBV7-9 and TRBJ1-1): DTGVSQNPRHKITKRGQNVTFRCDPISEHNRLYWYRQTLGQGPEFLTYFQNEAQLEKSRLLSDRFSAERPKGSFSTLEIQRTEQGDSAMYLCASSHTNTGVGTEAFFGQGTRLTVV.

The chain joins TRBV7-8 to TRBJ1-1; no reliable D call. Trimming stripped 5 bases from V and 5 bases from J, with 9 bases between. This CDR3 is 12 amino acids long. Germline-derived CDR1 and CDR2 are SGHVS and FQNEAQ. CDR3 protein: CASSRLGTEAFF. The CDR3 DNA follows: TGTGCCAGCAGCCGGTTAGGGACTGAAGCTTTCTTT.

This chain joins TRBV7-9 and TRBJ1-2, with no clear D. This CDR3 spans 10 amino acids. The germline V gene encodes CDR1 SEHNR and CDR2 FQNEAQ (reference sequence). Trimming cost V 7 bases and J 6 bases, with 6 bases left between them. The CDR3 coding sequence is TGTGCCAGCACGGAACATGGCTACACCTTC. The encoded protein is CASTEHGYTF.

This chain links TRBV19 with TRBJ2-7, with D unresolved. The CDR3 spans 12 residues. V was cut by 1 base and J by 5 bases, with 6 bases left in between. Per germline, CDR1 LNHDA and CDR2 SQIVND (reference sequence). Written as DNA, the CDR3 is TGTGCCAGTAGTATAGTTGCAGACGAGCAGTACTTC. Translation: CASSIVADEQYF.

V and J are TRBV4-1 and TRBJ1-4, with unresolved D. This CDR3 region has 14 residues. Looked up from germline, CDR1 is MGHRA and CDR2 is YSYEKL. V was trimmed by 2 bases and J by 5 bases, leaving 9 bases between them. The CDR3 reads CASSQRVPNEKLFF. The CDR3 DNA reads TGCGCCAGCAGCCAAAGGGTCCCCAATGAAAAACTGTTTTTT.

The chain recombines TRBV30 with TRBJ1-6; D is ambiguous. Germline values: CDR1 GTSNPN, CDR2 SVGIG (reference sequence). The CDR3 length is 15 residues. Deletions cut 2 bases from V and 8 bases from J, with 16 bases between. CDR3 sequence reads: CAWSTPSTLDSPLHF. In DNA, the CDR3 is TGTGCCTGGAGTACACCCTCTACCCTTGATTCACCCCTCCACTTT.

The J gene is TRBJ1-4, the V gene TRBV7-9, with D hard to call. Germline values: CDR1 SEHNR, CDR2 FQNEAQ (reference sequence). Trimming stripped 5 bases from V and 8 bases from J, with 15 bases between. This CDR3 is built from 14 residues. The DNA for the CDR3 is TGTGCCAGCAGCCCCCAAGTTTTGGAGGAAAAACTGTTTTTT. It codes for CASSPQVLEEKLFF.